Shown below are 20 T cell receptor beta chains from a single sample sequenced in a study of siplizumab effects on memory and regulatory T cells. Using immunoSEQ multiplex PCR, the repertoire was profiled, and TCRdb retains in-frame clones only, with some absent. The table lists about 100,000 clones, 91% of them singletons. The sequenced sample consisted of CD4+ T cells sorted from blood. Receptors originate from a human donor in good health.

V usage is TRBV6-5 and J usage is TRBJ1-2, with no clear D. V was pared by 6 bases and J by 6 bases, with 14 bases between. Germline assignment: CDR1 MNHEY and CDR2 SVGAGI. CDR3 length: 13 amino acids. The CDR3 spells CASSVDLPDGYTF. The CDR3 DNA reads TGTGCCAGCAGCGTAGACCTACCCGATGGCTACACCTTC.

This clone appeared once. CDR3 coding DNA: TGTGCCAGCAGTTCCGGGACTAGCGGGGTTTCTTACACAGATACGCAGTATTTT. It specifies CASSSGTSGVSYTDTQYF. The chain has TRBV7-9 and TRBJ2-3, with TRBD2 matching 13 bases. V shed 6 bases, J shed 2 bases, and the junction held 11 bases outside the gene matches. CDR1 and CDR2 (germline): SEHNR, FQNEAQ (reference sequence). This CDR3 contains 18 residues.

V is TRBV4-3 and J is TRBJ1-4; TRBD1 might be the D (5 bases). V was trimmed by 0 bases and J by 0 bases, leaving 11 bases between them. There are 17 residues in the CDR3. The germline CDR1 and CDR2 sequences are LGHNA and YSLEER. CDR3 DNA sequence: TGCGCCAGCAGCCAAGATGTGGGGGTGCCAACTAATGAAAAACTGTTTTTT. Encoded protein: CASSQDVGVPTNEKLFF.

This chain uses TRBV27 with TRBJ2-6, with D possibly being TRBD1 or TRBD2 (5 bases each). Trimming removed 3 bases at V and 3 bases at J, with 9 bases between. CDR1 is MNHEY, CDR2 SMNVEV, per germline (reference sequence). The CDR3 sequence is 15 residues long. The CDR3 sequence: CASSLIGGGANVLTF. CDR3 coding DNA: TGTGCCAGCAGTTTGATTGGGGGTGGGGCCAACGTCCTGACTTTC.

Note on this clone: The junction does not match germline at one end; this may be a read error. V gene TRBV27 combines with J gene TRBJ2-7; 10 positions match TRBD2. The CDR3 totals 15 residues. Germline V gene data show CDR1 as MNHEY and CDR2 as SMNVEV (reference sequence). CDR3 amino acids: CASRRTGLAEGRGNF. As DNA, the CDR3 is TGTGCCAGCAGGAGGACCGGACTAGCGGAGGGGCGAGGTAACTTC.

The chain carries TRBV10-2 and TRBJ1-2, with D unclear. V was trimmed by 0 bases and J by 4 bases, leaving 9 bases between them. Germline lookup yields CDR1 WSHSY and CDR2 SAAADI. CDR3 size: 14 residues. CDR3 residues: CASSESPGGYGYTF. CDR3 sequence (DNA): TGCGCCAGCAGTGAGTCCCCGGGTGGCTATGGCTACACCTTC.

This clone was counted a few times. The chain carries TRBV7-2 and TRBJ2-1; 13 nucleotides match TRBD2. The trim removed 1 base at V and 4 bases at J, leaving 1 base unmatched. The germline CDR1 and CDR2 sequences are SGHTA and FQGNSA. The CDR3 has 16 amino acids. Written as DNA, the CDR3 is TGTGCCAGCAGCTTAGGACTAGCGGGGGGATACAATGAGCAGTTCTTC. Its protein is CASSLGLAGGYNEQFF.

The V and J genes are TRBV5-4 and TRBJ1-6; D unresolved. CDR3 length: 15 residues. Looked up from germline, CDR1 is SGHNT and CDR2 is YYREEE (reference sequence). Trimming took off 4 bases at V and 6 bases at J, with 14 bases between the two ends. CDR3 amino acids: CASSRETAANSPLHF. The CDR3, as DNA: TGTGCCAGCAGCAGGGAGACGGCAGCTAATTCACCCCTCCACTTT.

The gene calls are TRBV28 and TRBJ2-1; maybe TRBD2 (6 bases). Germline lookup yields CDR1 MDHEN and CDR2 SYDVKM. The CDR3 is made up of 14 amino acids. The germline V and J ends were trimmed by 8 bases and 4 bases, with 15 bases remaining between them. CDR3 bases: TGTGCCAGCCATGGGGGGAATTCATACAATGAGCAGTTCTTC. Protein sequence: CASHGGNSYNEQFF.

The rearrangement links TRBV5-1 to TRBJ1-6; D is unclear. V was shortened by 0 bases and J by 4 bases, with 11 bases between the two germline ends. The CDR3 extends over 16 amino acids. CDR1 SGHRS and CDR2 YFSETQ come from the germline V gene. CDR3 sequence reads: CASSLAPAKYNSPLHF. In DNA, the CDR3 is TGCGCCAGCAGCTTGGCCCCAGCGAAGTATAATTCACCCCTCCACTTT.

The CDR3 nucleotides are TGCGCCAGCAGCTTGGCTACGGATAGGATCTATGGCTACACCTTC. The encoded protein is CASSLATDRIYGYTF. The chain employs TRBV5-1 and TRBJ1-2; D not resolved. The CDR3 has 15 amino acids. The V end lost 0 bases, the J end lost 4 bases, and 13 bases lay between the germline ends. Germline V lookup: CDR1 SGHRS, CDR2 YFSETQ.

The chain couples TRBV28 to TRBJ1-5; TRBD1 is a possible D gene (6 bases). The V gene's germline CDR1 is MDHEN and CDR2 SYDVKM. The CDR3 has 14 amino acids. Trimming removed 6 bases from V and 0 bases from J, with 9 bases in between. The CDR3 DNA is TGTGCCAGCAGCTGGACAGTTAGCAATCAGCCCCAGCATTTT. Its translation: CASSWTVSNQPQHF.

The chain is built from TRBV5-1 and TRBJ1-6, with D perhaps matching TRBD1 (6 bases). The CDR3 extends over 17 amino acids. V was pared by 0 bases and J by 4 bases, with 14 bases between. The germline CDR1 and CDR2 sequences are SGHRS and YFSETQ. The CDR3 nucleotides are TGCGCCAGCAGCTTGGACCACACGGGACAATATAATTCACCCCTCCACTTT. Its protein is CASSLDHTGQYNSPLHF.

This clone has only one observation. J is TRBJ2-3 and V is TRBV19, with 7 bases aligning to TRBD2. Trimming took 3 bases from V and 2 from J; bases not matched to a gene: 2. The length of the CDR3 is 14 residues. Looked up from germline, CDR1 is LNHDA and CDR2 is SQIVND (reference sequence). CDR3 in amino acids: CASSIGRDTDTQYF. CDR3 nucleotides: TGTGCCAGTAGTATTGGGAGGGACACAGATACGCAGTATTTT.

The chain recombines TRBV2 with TRBJ2-3, with D possibly being TRBD1 (5 bases). The V gene lost 6 bases and the J gene lost 4 bases, with 14 bases spanning the gap. This CDR3 is 14 amino acids long. Per germline, CDR1 SNHLY and CDR2 FYNNEI. This CDR3 reads CASSPFQGADTQYF. The CDR3 DNA reads as TGTGCCAGCAGCCCGTTTCAGGGCGCAGATACGCAGTATTTT.

The chain employs TRBV5-3 and TRBJ2-1; possible D gene TRBD2, 6 bases. TRBV5-3 falls under the ORF class, with uncertain function. The germline V and J ends were trimmed by 6 bases and 8 bases, with 30 bases remaining between them. The CDR3 has 18 amino acids. The CDR3: CARTLEGGPHPRGHEQFF. Here the CDR3 DNA reads TGTGCCAGAACCCTCGAGGGAGGTCCCCACCCTCGGGGCCATGAGCAGTTCTTC.

The chain combines TRBV30 with TRBJ1-1, with D possibly being TRBD1 (5 bases). The CDR3 is 14 amino acids. V was clipped by 1 base and J by 8 bases, with 17 bases between them. The germline gives CDR1 GTSNPN, CDR2 SVGIG (reference sequence). The DNA for the CDR3 is TGTGCCTGGAGTGGACAGATGCGGGGAGGAGAAGCTTTCTTT. Translation gives CAWSGQMRGGEAFF.

J is TRBJ2-5 and V is TRBV6-1; the D gene is possibly TRBD1 (5 bases). Germline CDR1 is MNHNS and CDR2 is SASEGT. This CDR3 has 16 residues. Trimming removed 4 bases from V and 0 bases from J, with 15 bases in between. CDR3 amino acids: CASSVGHSNHQETQYF. Here the CDR3 DNA reads TGTGCCAGCAGTGTTGGACACTCTAACCACCAAGAGACCCAGTACTTC.

The CDR3 DNA follows: TGTGCCAGCAGCTTAGGACAGGTTGACAATGAGCAGTTCTTC. Translated: CASSLGQVDNEQFF. The chain carries TRBV11-2 and TRBJ2-1, with a weak D call TRBD1 (6 bases). The V gene lost 1 base and the J gene lost 5 bases, with 9 bases spanning the gap. The CDR3 has 14 amino acids. Germline CDR1 SGHAT, CDR2 FQNNGV.

V usage is TRBV7-2 and J usage is TRBJ2-7; D might be TRBD1 (5 bases). The CDR3 runs 16 residues. Germline loops: CDR1 SGHTA, CDR2 FQGNSA. V gave up 5 bases and J gave up 2 bases, with 19 bases separating them. The CDR3 sequence is CASSPDIARAPYEQYF. In nucleotides, the CDR3 is TGTGCCAGCAGCCCAGACATTGCCAGGGCTCCCTACGAGCAGTACTTC.